This passage covers 14 T cell receptor beta chains from one sample sequenced in a study of cytomegalovirus exposure and HLA in healthy donors. PCR was performed using 60 Vbeta and 13 Jbeta primers. This table comes from immunoSEQ multiplex PCR, and its TCRdb copy is limited to in-frame clones, with some not included. Among 200,000 or so clones listed, 70% to 85% were seen once. The sequencing sample was made of PBMCs. These receptors were taken from a boy aged 2 to 10 in good health and CMV-seronegative.

The V and J genes are TRBV5-5 and TRBJ2-5, with D tentatively TRBD2 (5 bases). This CDR3 has 16 residues. Germline V gene data show CDR1 as SGHKS and CDR2 as YYEKEE (reference sequence). Trimming pared 2 bases from V and 4 bases from J, leaving 18 bases between. CDR3 region: CASSFFGMRRVETQYF. The CDR3 bases are TGTGCCAGCAGCTTTTTCGGGATGCGACGGGTAGAGACCCAGTACTTC.

The gene calls are TRBV6-6 and TRBJ1-2; TRBD1 aligns across 7 bases. J was trimmed by 4 bases and V by 8 bases; bases with no gene match: 4. Germline V gene lookup returns CDR1 MNHNY and CDR2 SVGAGI (reference sequence). CDR3 length: 12 residues. This CDR3 reads CASQGGVYGYTF. CDR3 in DNA: TGTGCCAGCCAGGGGGGAGTCTATGGCTACACCTTC.

This chain uses TRBV2 with TRBJ1-6, with TRBD1 matching 7 bases. V trimming: 7 bases; J trimming: 6 bases; junction bases outside the gene matches: 9. The CDR3 spans 15 residues. Germline V CDR1 and CDR2: SNHLY, FYNNEI. The CDR3 DNA reads as TGTGCCAGCACTGCATGGGGGACAGCTAATTCACCCCTCCACTTT. Translated, it gives CASTAWGTANSPLHF.

This chain links TRBV28 with TRBJ2-7, with 8 bases identical to TRBD1. Germline V gene data show CDR1 as MDHEN and CDR2 as SYDVKM. J gave up 4 bases and V 10 bases, and 3 bases lay outside the gene matches. This CDR3 region has 11 residues. Here the CDR3 reads CATRGQYEQYF. CDR3 nucleotide sequence: TGTGCCACCAGGGGGCAGTACGAGCAGTACTTC.

The rearrangement uses TRBV29-1 and TRBJ2-1, with D unclear. The CDR3 has 13 amino acids. Germline V lookup: CDR1 SQVTM, CDR2 ANQGSEA. V was cut by 5 bases and J by 4 bases, with 12 bases left in between. The CDR3 DNA reads TGCAGCGTTAGGTCTCTGGAGTACAATGAGCAGTTCTTC. Its protein product is CSVRSLEYNEQFF.

This chain links TRBV11-2 with TRBJ2-3; 9 bases are shared with TRBD2. Germline V lookup: CDR1 SGHAT, CDR2 FQNNGV. V shed 7 bases and J 2 bases; nucleotides not matched to a gene: 7. The CDR3 spans 15 residues. CDR3 protein: CASTLSGGNTDTQYF. Here the CDR3 DNA reads TGTGCCAGCACCCTCAGCGGGGGGAACACAGATACGCAGTATTTT.

The chain links TRBV9 to TRBJ1-3; D not certain. Germline V gene lookup returns CDR1 SGDLS and CDR2 YYNGEE. CDR3 size: 14 residues. V lost 3 bases to trimming and J lost 3 bases, with 10 bases between them. The CDR3 loop reads CASSGRVNGNTIYF. The CDR3, as DNA: TGTGCCAGCAGCGGGAGGGTAAATGGAAACACCATATATTTT.

This clone was counted once. The chain has TRBV28 and TRBJ2-1; D is undetermined. CDR1 is MDHEN, CDR2 SYDVKM, per germline. Trimming cost V 6 bases and J 4 bases, with 16 bases left between them. CDR3 length: 15 residues. DNA for the CDR3: TGTGCCAGCAGACTGGAACAGACCAATTACAATGAGCAGTTCTTC. It encodes CASRLEQTNYNEQFF.

The chain recombines TRBV7-2 with TRBJ2-5, with D possibly matching TRBD2 (7 bases). CDR1 is SGHTA, CDR2 FQGNSA, per germline. Trimming shortened V by 1 base and J by 1 base, and 10 bases separated the two germline ends. CDR3 length equals 15 residues. CDR3 residues: CASSLGGGGQETQYF. DNA for the CDR3: TGTGCCAGCAGCTTAGGAGGGGGGGGCCAAGAGACCCAGTACTTC.

CDR3 in DNA: TGTGCCAGCAGCTTAGGGGCGCCGAGACAGGGGGCGTCGGGCTACACCTTC. This gives the protein CASSLGAPRQGASGYTF. The gene calls are TRBV7-9 and TRBJ1-2, with 10 bases aligning to TRBD1. The ends lost 1 base at V and 8 bases at J; junction bases unmatched: 13. The CDR3 consists of 17 residues. Germline CDR1 is SEHNR and CDR2 is FQNEAQ (reference sequence). Full variable domain (missing parts from reference TRBV7-9 and TRBJ1-2): DTGVSQNPRHKITKRGQNVTFRCDPISEHNRLYWYRQTLGQGPEFLTYFQNEAQLEKSRLLSDRFSAERPKGSFSTLEIQRTEQGDSAMYLCASSLGAPRQGASGYTFGSGTRLTVV.

V and J are TRBV7-9 and TRBJ1-1, with D unclear. Germline CDR1 is SEHNR and CDR2 is FQNEAQ (reference sequence). This CDR3 has 12 amino acids. Deletions cut 5 bases from V and 10 bases from J, with 14 bases between. The CDR3 DNA reads TGTGCCAGCAGCCCTCGGGAGGCGGGAGCTTTCTTT. It specifies CASSPREAGAFF.

In this sample, this clone turned up once. The chain recombines TRBV7-3 with TRBJ2-3; tentatively, D is TRBD2 (5 bases). The length of the CDR3 is 15 residues. CDR1 and CDR2 (germline): SGHTA, FQGTGA. V dropped 4 bases and J dropped 3 bases, with 14 bases sitting between them. CDR3 nucleotides: TGTGCCAGCAGCTCTACCAGCGGTGGGACAGATACGCAGTATTTT. It translates to CASSSTSGGTDTQYF.

The chain is built from TRBV19 and TRBJ2-7; D perhaps matches TRBD1 (5 bases). V was cut by 7 bases and J by 0 bases, with 10 bases left in between. This CDR3 has 13 residues. Looked up from germline, CDR1 is LNHDA and CDR2 is SQIVND (reference sequence). CDR3 residues: CASKADTSYEQYF. The CDR3 DNA reads TGTGCCAGTAAGGCGGACACCTCCTACGAGCAGTACTTC.

The sample holds a few counts of this clone. Distinct nucleotide sequences in the sample also encode this CDR3. The chain carries TRBV15 and TRBJ2-7; perhaps TRBD2 as D (6 bases). The ends were cut back, 3 bases at V and 0 bases at J, with 6 bases in the middle. Germline V CDR1 and CDR2: LNHNV, YYDKDF (reference sequence). The CDR3 is made up of 13 amino acids. CDR3 region: CATSRGGSYEQYF. Written as DNA, the CDR3 is TGTGCCACCAGCAGGGGGGGCTCCTACGAGCAGTACTTC. The variable domain in full, completed from reference TRBV15 and TRBJ2-7, reads DAMVIQNPRYQVTQFGKPVTLSCSQTLNHNVMYWYQQKSSQAPKLLFHYYDKDFNNEADTPDNFQSRRPNTSFCFLDIRSPGLGDTAMYLCATSRGGSYEQYFGPGTRLTVT.